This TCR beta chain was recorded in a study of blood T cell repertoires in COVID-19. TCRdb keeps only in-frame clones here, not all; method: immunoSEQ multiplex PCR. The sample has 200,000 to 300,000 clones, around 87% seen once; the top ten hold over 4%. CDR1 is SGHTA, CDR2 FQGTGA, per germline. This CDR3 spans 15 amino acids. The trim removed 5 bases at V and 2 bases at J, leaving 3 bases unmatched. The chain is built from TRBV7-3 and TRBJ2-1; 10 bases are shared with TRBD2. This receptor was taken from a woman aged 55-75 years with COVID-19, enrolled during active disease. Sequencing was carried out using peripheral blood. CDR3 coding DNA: TGTGCCAGCAGCCTCGGACTAGCGGCCTACAATGAGCAGTTCTTC. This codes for CASSLGLAAYNEQFF.